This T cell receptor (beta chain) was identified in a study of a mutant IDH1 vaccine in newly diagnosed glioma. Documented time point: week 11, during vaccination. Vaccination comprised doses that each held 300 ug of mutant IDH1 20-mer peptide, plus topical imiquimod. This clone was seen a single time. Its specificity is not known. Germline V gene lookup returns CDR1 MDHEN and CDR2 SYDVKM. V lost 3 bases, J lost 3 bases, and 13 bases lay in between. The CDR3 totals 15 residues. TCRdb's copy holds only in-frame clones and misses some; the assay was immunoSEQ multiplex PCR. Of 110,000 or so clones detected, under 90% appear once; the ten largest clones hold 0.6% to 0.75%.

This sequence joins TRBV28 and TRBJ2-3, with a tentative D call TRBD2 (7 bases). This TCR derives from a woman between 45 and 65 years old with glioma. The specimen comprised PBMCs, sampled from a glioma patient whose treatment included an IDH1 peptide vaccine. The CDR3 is CASSLGEGVTDTQYF. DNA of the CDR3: TGTGCCAGCAGTTTGGGGGAGGGGGTAACAGATACGCAGTATTTT.